The next 10 T cell receptor beta chains were all read from a single sample in a study of shared clonotypes between healthy human individuals. Profiled with immunoSEQ multiplex PCR; TCRdb holds only in-frame clones, not every one. The sample comprises 2 million to 3 million clones, approximately 93% of which are singletons, and more than 0.35% rests with the top ten. Sequencing input: naive CD4+ T cells from PBMCs. The subset: CD45RA+ positively selected. The receptors were gathered from a young man in good health. Some clones in this sample may be carry-over from other donors' samples.

This rearrangement joins TRBV9 to TRBJ2-2; 7 nucleotides match TRBD1. This CDR3 spans 16 amino acids. The V and J ends lost 4 bases and 5 bases, in that order; junction bases with no gene match: 11. Germline CDR1 and CDR2: SGDLS and YYNGEE. CDR3: CASSLSTGWTTGELFF. The CDR3 DNA reads as TGTGCCAGCAGCCTCTCGACAGGGTGGACAACCGGGGAGCTGTTTTTT.

The gene calls are TRBV28 and TRBJ2-7; 9 bases are shared with TRBD2. This CDR3 comprises 14 residues. Per the germline V gene, CDR1 is MDHEN and CDR2 is SYDVKM. With 10 bases clipped from V and 3 bases from J, the junction kept 10 bases outside the gene matches. The DNA for the CDR3 is TGTGCCACCGAAGGGGCGGGAGGGAACTACGAGCAGTACTTC. It encodes CATEGAGGNYEQYF.

This rearrangement joins TRBV28 to TRBJ2-7; no firm D call. The ends were cut back, 2 bases at V and 6 bases at J, with 14 bases in the middle. Germline lookup yields CDR1 MDHEN and CDR2 SYDVKM. There are 14 residues in the CDR3. The CDR3 nucleotides are TGTGCCAGCAGTTTACCCGGACGGGTCGGCGAGCAGTACTTC. Residues: CASSLPGRVGEQYF. The full variable domain, in which reference TRBV28 and TRBJ2-7 provide the parts outside the CDR3, is DVKVTQSSRYLVKRTGEKVFLECVQDMDHENMFWYRQDPGLGLRLIYFSYDVKMKEKGDIPEGYSVSREKKERFSLILESASTNQTSMYLCASSLPGRVGEQYFGPGTRLTVT.

As DNA, the CDR3 is TGTGCCAGCAGCGTAGCTACGGGGAACGGGGAGCTGTTTTTT. Protein sequence: CASSVATGNGELFF. The V call is TRBV9, the J call TRBJ2-2, with D possibly matching TRBD2 (5 bases). With 0 bases removed from V and 7 bases from J, the gap between germline ends came to 10 bases. Germline CDR1 SGDLS, CDR2 YYNGEE. This CDR3 spans 14 amino acids. The whole variable domain, remainder taken from reference TRBV9 and TRBJ2-2, is DSGVTQTPKHLITATGQRVTLRCSPRSGDLSVYWYQQSLDQGLQFLIQYYNGEERAKGNILERFSAQQFPDLHSELNLSSLELGDSALYFCASSVATGNGELFFGEGSRLTVL.

The CDR3 reads CASNLLGQANSPLHF. CDR3 nucleotide sequence: TGTGCCAGCAACCTCTTGGGACAGGCTAATTCACCCCTCCACTTT. The chain uses TRBV6-5 and TRBJ1-6, with TRBD1 matching over 8 bases. This CDR3 is 15 amino acids long. V dropped 7 bases and J dropped 6; count of bases not matched to a gene: 8. Looked up from germline, CDR1 is MNHEY and CDR2 is SVGAGI.

For this clone: The sample has other DNA sequences that encode this CDR3 too. The J gene is TRBJ1-2, the V gene TRBV11-2; tentatively, D is TRBD1 (6 bases). CDR1 is SGHAT and CDR2 is FQNNGV in the germline V gene. CDR3 length: 13 residues. V was cut by 5 bases and J by 1 base, with 8 bases left in between. CDR3 sequence reads: CASSLDSNYGYTF. DNA of the CDR3: TGTGCCAGCAGCCTGGACAGTAACTATGGCTACACCTTC.

V gene TRBV21-1 combines with J gene TRBJ2-7; no DNA check was done on the table's D call, TRBD2. TRBV21-1 constitutes a pseudogene. The CDR3 spans 15 residues. CDR3 loop: CASSPQEAPLYEQYF. In DNA form, the CDR3 reads TGTGCCAGCAGCCCACAAGAGGCGCCGCTCTACGAGCAGTACTTC.

The count of this clone is one. The chain joins TRBV2 to TRBJ1-1; D remains unclear. The CDR3 consists of 14 residues. The V end was cut by 3 bases, the J end by 6 bases, with 14 bases between. The germline V gene encodes CDR1 SNHLY and CDR2 FYNNEI. The CDR3 here is CASSDGTRLSEAFF. In DNA form, the CDR3 reads TGTGCCAGCAGTGATGGAACCAGGCTATCTGAAGCTTTCTTT.

This clone was seen just once. The chain is built from TRBV6-1 and TRBJ2-7, with a tentative D call TRBD2 (6 bases). This CDR3 comprises 15 residues. Per germline, CDR1 MNHNS and CDR2 SASEGT. With 6 bases removed from V and 5 bases from J, the gap between germline ends came to 20 bases. This CDR3 is CASRDFIGGRDEQYF. CDR3 sequence (DNA): TGTGCCAGCAGGGACTTCATCGGGGGAAGGGACGAGCAGTACTTC.

A word on this clone: Other DNA sequences within the sample encode an identical CDR3. The genes are TRBV29-1 and TRBJ2-3; no reliable D call. This CDR3 has 10 residues. Trimming removed 4 bases at V and 5 bases at J, with 4 bases between. The germline V gene has CDR1 SQVTM and CDR2 ANQGSEA. The DNA for the CDR3 is TGCAGCGTTGGACGAGATACGCAGTATTTT. Encoded protein: CSVGRDTQYF.